The entry that follows covers one T cell receptor (beta chain) sequence. Its matching antigen is unknown. This entry comes from a study of cytomegalovirus exposure and HLA in healthy donors. Overall study results and limits: Owing to their indistinguishability, certain V segments, notably TRBV6-2 and TRBV6-3, were excluded. The study put 150 to 200 TCR beta chains on its list as cytomegalovirus-associated.

Though probably carrying unrecorded immune exposures, donors were nominally healthy at sampling. The PCR ran on 60 Vbeta and 13 Jbeta primers. Using immunoSEQ multiplex PCR, the repertoire was profiled, and TCRdb retains in-frame clones only, with some absent. The table includes 210,000 or so clones, over 60% detected once. Per germline, CDR1 SEHNR and CDR2 FQNEAQ (reference sequence). The CDR3 loop spans 16 amino acids. V gave up 5 bases and J gave up 8 bases, with 22 bases separating them. This TCR came from a man in his forties in good health and CMV-seronegative. Sequenced sample: PBMCs. The chain links TRBV7-9 to TRBJ1-3; D is perhaps TRBD1 (6 bases). The CDR3 region is CASSKRTDELSYTIYF. The CDR3 bases are TGTGCCAGCAGCAAGAGGACAGACGAACTCTCCTACACCATATATTTT.